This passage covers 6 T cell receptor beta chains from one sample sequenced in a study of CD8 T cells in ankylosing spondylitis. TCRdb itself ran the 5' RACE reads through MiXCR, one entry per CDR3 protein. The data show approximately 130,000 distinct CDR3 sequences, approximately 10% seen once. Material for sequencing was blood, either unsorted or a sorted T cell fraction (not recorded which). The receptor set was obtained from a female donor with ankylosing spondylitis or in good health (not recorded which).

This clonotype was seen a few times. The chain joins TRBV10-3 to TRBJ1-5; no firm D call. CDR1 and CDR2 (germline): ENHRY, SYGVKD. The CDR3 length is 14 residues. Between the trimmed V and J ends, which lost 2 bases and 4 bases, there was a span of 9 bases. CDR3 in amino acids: CAISERRENQPQHF. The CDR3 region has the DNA TGTGCCATCAGTGAGCGGCGGGAGAATCAGCCCCAGCATTTT.

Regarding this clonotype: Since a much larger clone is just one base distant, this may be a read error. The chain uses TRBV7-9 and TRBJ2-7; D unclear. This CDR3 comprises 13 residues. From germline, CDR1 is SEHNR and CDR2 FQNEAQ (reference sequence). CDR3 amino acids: CANSLRSSYEQYF. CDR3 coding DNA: TGTGCCAACAGCTTACGCAGCTCCTACGAGCAGTACTTC. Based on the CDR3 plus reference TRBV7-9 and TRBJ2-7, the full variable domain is DTGVSQNPRHKITKRGQNVTFRCDPISEHNRLYWYRQTLGQGPEFLTYFQNEAQLEKSRLLSDRFSAERPKGSFSTLEIQRTEQGDSAMYLCANSLRSSYEQYFGPGTRLTVT.

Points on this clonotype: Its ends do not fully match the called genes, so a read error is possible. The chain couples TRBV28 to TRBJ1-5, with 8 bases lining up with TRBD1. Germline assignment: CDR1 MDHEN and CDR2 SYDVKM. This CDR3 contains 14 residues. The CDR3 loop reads CANSLQGANQPQHF. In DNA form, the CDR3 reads TGTGCCAACAGTTTGCAGGGGGCAAATCAGCCCCAGCATTTT.

The CDR3 DNA reads as TGCAGTGCTCGGGCGGACGACCTTCTTAATGAAAAACTGTTTTTT. Translation: CSARADDLLNEKLFF. The chain recombines TRBV20-1 with TRBJ1-4; D gene unclear. The CDR3 extends over 15 amino acids. The V gene's germline CDR1 is DFQATT and CDR2 SNEGSKA (reference sequence). Trimming removed 5 bases at V and 4 bases at J, with 17 bases between.

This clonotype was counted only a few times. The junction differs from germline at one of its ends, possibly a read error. The CDR3 DNA follows: TGTGTCAGCAGTTTAGCGAGGGCTAGTAACGCCGGGGAGCTGTTTTTT. It yields the protein CVSSLARASNAGELFF. The chain couples TRBV28 to TRBJ2-2; D may be TRBD2 (5 bases). There are 16 residues in the CDR3. CDR1 and CDR2 from the germline V gene are MDHEN and SYDVKM.

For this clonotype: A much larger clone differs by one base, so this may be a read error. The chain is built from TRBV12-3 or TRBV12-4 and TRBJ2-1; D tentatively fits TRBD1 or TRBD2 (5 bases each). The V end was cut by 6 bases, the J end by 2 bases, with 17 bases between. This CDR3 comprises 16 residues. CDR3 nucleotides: TGTGCCAGCAGCATGGCCGGGGCTAAGCCCTACAATGAGCAGTTCTTC. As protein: CASSMAGAKPYNEQFF.